This TCR beta chain was captured in a study of T cell responses to AZD1222 COVID-19 vaccine (dated by TCRdb to the early 2020s). Background for the entire study: AZD1222 recipients with second doses at about 4 weeks or about 12 weeks were pooled, because spike-specific TCR depth and breadth did not differ between schedules. Trial participants were enrolled by age into subgroups of 18-55, 56-69 and 70-plus years, and around 150, 29 and 61 TCR-sequenced participants, respectively, were included in these subgroups. A total of 233 trial participants underwent TCR sequencing, of whom 207 had received two doses of AZD1222 and approximately 26 had received two doses of the MenACWY control vaccine. Study-wide findings and limitations: Because no samples from the day 14 peak response were available, repertoires could be characterized only after the peak T cell response. The whole spike protein was spanned by vaccine-associated CD4 TCRs, and dominant responses were seen in regions 160-218 and 743-854. Reportedly, close to half of the unique spike-specific TCRs recognized epitopes lying outside the regions that are mutated in the B.1.351 and B.1.1.7 variants. Conclusions about previously exposed vaccinees are limited, since just a handful of AZD1222 recipients were seropositive for SARS-CoV-2 at baseline. After two AZD1222 doses, spike-specific TCR breadth and depth were significantly higher than at day 0 and than in MenACWY recipients. In the small 56-69-year group, the increase in depth fell short of significance, most likely because of low power. Participants were mostly white British, with more females than males. The authors suggested clonal diversity may have been underestimated.

Based on the germline V gene, the CDR1 and CDR2 sequences are MNHEY and SVGAGI. Trimming takes 6 bases off V and 2 bases off J; junction bases not matched to a gene: 5. The CDR3 goes from the cysteine to the phenylalanine over 14 residues. Only the CDR3 region is kept as DNA, spanning 42 bases read in frame from base 1. The CDR3 regions of human TCRbeta chains were analyzed by immunosequencing. The paper's data handling went like this. Repertoire TCRs were matched against a reference library of SARS-CoV-2-specific TCRs generated with the MIRA antigen-specificity platform. Breadth was defined as the fraction of unique TCRs that were SARS-CoV-2-associated. Depth was defined as the fraction of total T cells that were SARS-CoV-2-associated. Using the MIRA data, each spike-specific TCR was assigned both to the spike region to which the TCR was reactive and to a CD4 or CD8 class. Log10-transformed breadth and depth values were compared by one-way ANOVA with Sidak's multiple comparisons tests. The table comes from immuneACCESS by way of TCRdb, which keeps in-frame sequences with V and J called. Part of the clones is missing from these tables; in studies checked, under half for an unresolved V gene and the rest for unknown reasons. The D gene and trimming were derived from the DNA, and the V and J assignments and clone size from that table. Counted in this sample were approximately 100,000 clones; roughly 90% of them appeared once. Jointly, the top ten make up about 4.8% of the sample.

The label giving this sample's time point can be read as: baseline before first vaccination. Samples from vaccinated people were obtained from the UK trials COV001 and COV002, which included a single-blind randomized controlled phase 2/3 trial of AZD1222 (ChAdOx1 nCoV-19) in healthy adults. Trial participant PBMC samples were collected at day 0 and day 28 after the second dose for TCRbeta chain sequencing. Regarding this clone: Its antigen remains undetermined. Per-base quality was not reported, and no clone a single base away is much larger than it.

The chain couples TRBV6-5 to TRBJ2-7; 9 central nucleotides agree with TRBD1. The clonotype comes from an adult in good health. The sequenced sample was peripheral blood, obtained on day 0 of AZD1222 vaccination. The CDR3 region reads CASSMDRGPYEQYF. The sequenced DNA: TGTGCCAGCAGCATGGACAGGGGCCCCTACGAGCAGTACTTC.